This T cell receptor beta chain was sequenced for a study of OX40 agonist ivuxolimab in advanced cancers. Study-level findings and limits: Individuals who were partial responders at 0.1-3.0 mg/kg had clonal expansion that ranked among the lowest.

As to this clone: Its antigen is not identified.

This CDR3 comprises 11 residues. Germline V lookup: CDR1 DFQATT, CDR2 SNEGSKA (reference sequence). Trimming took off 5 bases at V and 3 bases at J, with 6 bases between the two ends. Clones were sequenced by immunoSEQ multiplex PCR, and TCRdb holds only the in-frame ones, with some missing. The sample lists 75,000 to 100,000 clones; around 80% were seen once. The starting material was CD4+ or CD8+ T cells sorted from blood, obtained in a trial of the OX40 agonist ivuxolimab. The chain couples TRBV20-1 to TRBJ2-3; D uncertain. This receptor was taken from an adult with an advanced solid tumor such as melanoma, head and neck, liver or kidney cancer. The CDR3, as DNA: TGCAGTGCTTACATGACAGATACGCAGTATTTT. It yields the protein CSAYMTDTQYF.